Below, 22 T cell receptor beta chains from the same sample are listed, as sequenced in a study of radiation and T cells in renal cell carcinoma (dated by TCRdb to the early 2020s). The meaning of the sample's time point label: baseline pretreatment blood. Explained via the paper, the treatment or condition label denotes: 15 Gy SBRT to primary tumor, nephrectomy 4 weeks later. Receptor amplification or capture employed the immunoSEQ multiplex PCR assay. TCRdb took over this immuneACCESS table, retaining in-frame rearrangements with V and J assigned. Such tables are incomplete; in checked studies, under half of the missing clones stem from an unresolved V gene, and the remainder is unexplained. The sample records around 160,000 clones, 88% of which are singletons. The top ten hold roughly 4.1% of the sample. Sequenced here: blood, sampled from a patient whose treatment included radiotherapy and nephrectomy. These receptor sequences come from a woman aged 70-85 years with renal cell carcinoma.

The rearrangement uses TRBV7-2 and TRBJ2-7; D is ambiguous. Germline V gene lookup returns CDR1 SGHTA and CDR2 FQGNSA. This CDR3 region has 13 residues. V lost 2 bases and J lost 4, with 9 bases in between. The CDR3 here is CASSLSLGYEQYF. In DNA form, the CDR3 reads TGTGCCAGCAGCTTATCGTTGGGTTACGAGCAGTACTTC.

The chain combines TRBV4-1 with TRBJ2-7, with D possibly called TRBD1 or TRBD2 (5 bases each). Per germline, CDR1 MGHRA and CDR2 YSYEKL. V shed 1 base and J shed 3 bases, with 10 bases lying between them. The CDR3 has 14 amino acids. Here the CDR3 reads CASSQVHGGYEQYF. Written as DNA, the CDR3 is TGCGCCAGCAGCCAAGTCCATGGGGGCTACGAGCAGTACTTC.

The chain employs TRBV5-1 and TRBJ1-1; TRBD1 is a possible D gene (6 bases). Trimming removed 7 bases from V and 0 bases from J, with 13 bases in between. CDR3 size: 14 residues. Per germline, CDR1 SGHRS and CDR2 YFSETQ. The CDR3 DNA reads TGCGCCAGCGCCATGAGGACAGTGAACACTGAAGCTTTCTTT. Translation gives CASAMRTVNTEAFF.

This rearrangement joins TRBV19 to TRBJ2-7; a possible D gene is TRBD2 (6 bases). Germline loops: CDR1 LNHDA, CDR2 SQIVND (reference sequence). Trimming removed 4 bases at V and 3 bases at J, with 13 bases between. The CDR3 runs 14 residues. CDR3 nucleotide sequence: TGTGCCAGTAGTAGGGAGTCTAGCGTCTACGAGCAGTACTTC. Protein sequence: CASSRESSVYEQYF.

The chain links TRBV19 to TRBJ2-5; 8 bases are a match to TRBD1. Germline lookup yields CDR1 LNHDA and CDR2 SQIVND (reference sequence). This CDR3 comprises 16 residues. V dropped 0 bases and J dropped 2; count of bases not matched to a gene: 5. For the CDR3, the DNA is TGTGCCAGTAGTATAGAAACAGGGGGGACTCAAGAGACCCAGTACTTC. Translation gives CASSIETGGTQETQYF.

The chain links TRBV19 to TRBJ1-1, with D possibly being TRBD1 (5 bases). There are 15 residues in the CDR3. Germline values: CDR1 LNHDA, CDR2 SQIVND (reference sequence). The ends were cut back, 3 bases at V and 4 bases at J, with 15 bases in the middle. The CDR3 here is CASSIFSRVVTEAFF. The CDR3 bases are TGTGCCAGTAGTATTTTTAGCAGGGTGGTCACTGAAGCTTTCTTT.

V usage is TRBV7-2 and J usage is TRBJ1-4, with D hard to call. From germline, CDR1 is SGHTA and CDR2 FQGNSA. The CDR3 runs to 12 residues. Between the trimmed V and J ends, which lost 1 base and 10 bases, there was a span of 7 bases. The DNA of the CDR3 is TGTGCCAGCAGCTTAGACTATGGAAAACTGTTTTTT. Amino acid sequence: CASSLDYGKLFF.

This rearrangement joins TRBV4-2 to TRBJ2-1; a weak D match, TRBD1 (6 bases). The CDR3 loop spans 17 amino acids. The V end lost 4 bases, the J end lost 12 bases, and 28 bases lay between the germline ends. CDR1 LGHNA and CDR2 YNFKEQ come from the germline V gene. CDR3 bases: TGTGCCAGCAGCCTCGCCAGGGGTCCTAAAGAGTCTAACGGGCAGTTCTTC. This encodes CASSLARGPKESNGQFF.

The rearrangement links TRBV2 to TRBJ1-1; 9 bases match TRBD1. The CDR3 is made up of 12 amino acids. Trimming took 6 bases from V and 13 from J; bases not matched to a gene: 9. Germline CDR1 SNHLY, CDR2 FYNNEI. The CDR3: CASRETTGGLFF. Written as DNA, the CDR3 is TGTGCCAGCAGGGAAACAACAGGGGGCCTTTTCTTT.

The genes are TRBV29-1 and TRBJ1-2; no firm D call. V shed 4 bases and J shed 4 bases, with 10 bases lying between them. The germline V gene encodes CDR1 SQVTM and CDR2 ANQGSEA. CDR3 length: 12 residues. In nucleotides, the CDR3 is TGCAGCGTTGTGACGGAGGGCTATGGCTACACCTTC. This codes for CSVVTEGYGYTF.

Turning to this clone: The sample carries other DNA sequences with the same CDR3. The V and J genes are TRBV7-9 and TRBJ2-7, with 7 positions matching TRBD2. Losses at the gene ends were 0 bases for V and 4 bases for J; bases not matched to a gene: 0. CDR3 length: 13 amino acids. The germline V gene has CDR1 SEHNR and CDR2 FQNEAQ (reference sequence). The CDR3 DNA follows: TGTGCCAGCAGCTTAGCGGGGGGGTACGAGCAGTACTTC. Its protein is CASSLAGGYEQYF.

J is TRBJ1-5 and V is TRBV19; D remains unclear. Germline-derived CDR1 and CDR2 are LNHDA and SQIVND (reference sequence). The CDR3 spans 14 residues. Deletions cut 8 bases from V and 0 bases from J, with 11 bases between. CDR3 region: CASHGPYSNQPQHF. CDR3 nucleotides: TGTGCCAGTCATGGACCGTATAGCAATCAGCCCCAGCATTTT.

This clone was observed a handful of times. The chain has TRBV6-5 and TRBJ1-6; D gene unclear. Trimming took off 6 bases at V and 7 bases at J, with 10 bases between the two ends. CDR1 and CDR2 from the germline V gene are MNHEY and SVGAGI. The CDR3 consists of 13 residues. The CDR3 coding sequence is TGTGCCAGCAGGGGTGGGCCCAATTCACCCCTCCACTTT. This encodes CASRGGPNSPLHF.

The rearrangement links TRBV4-3 to TRBJ2-5; D is ambiguous. Trimming took off 2 bases at V and 1 base at J, with 5 bases between the two ends. Per the germline V gene, CDR1 is LGHNA and CDR2 is YSLEER. The CDR3 has 13 residues. The CDR3 nucleotides are TGCGCCAGCAGCCAATACAGCCAAGAGACCCAGTACTTC. Amino acids: CASSQYSQETQYF.

J is TRBJ2-7 and V is TRBV6-1; 7 bases map to TRBD1. V shed 6 bases and J 4 bases; nucleotides not matched to a gene: 9. In germline, CDR1 is MNHNS, CDR2 SASEGT. This CDR3 region has 14 residues. In DNA, the CDR3 is TGTGCCAGCAGCGCCGGACAGGTCCCATACGAGCAGTACTTC. Its protein product is CASSAGQVPYEQYF.

The V and J genes are TRBV30 and TRBJ1-2; D gene unclear. The V end lost 2 bases, the J end lost 5 bases, and 12 bases lay between the germline ends. This CDR3 has 13 residues. Germline CDR1 and CDR2: GTSNPN and SVGIG (reference sequence). The CDR3 here is CAWSSGGDYGYTF. The DNA for the CDR3 is TGTGCCTGGAGTTCGGGCGGCGATTATGGCTACACCTTC. The full variable domain, in which reference TRBV30 and TRBJ1-2 provide the parts outside the CDR3, is SQTIHQWPATLVQPVGSPLSLECTVEGTSNPNLYWYRQAAGRGLQLLFYSVGIGQISSEVPQNLSASRPQDRQFILSSKKLLLSDSGFYLCAWSSGGDYGYTFGSGTRLTVV.

This sequence joins TRBV25-1 and TRBJ2-3, with a possible D match to TRBD2 (6 bases). The CDR3 is 12 residues long. The V end lost 7 bases, the J end lost 4 bases, and 9 bases lay between the germline ends. Germline V gives CDR1 MGHDK, CDR2 SYGVNS. The CDR3 DNA sequence: TGTGCCAGCAATTGGGGGGCAGATACGCAGTATTTT. Translating it yields CASNWGADTQYF.

V gene TRBV5-4 combines with J gene TRBJ2-2; 7 bases fit TRBD2. The germline V gene encodes CDR1 SGHNT and CDR2 YYREEE (reference sequence). CDR3 length: 15 amino acids. J lost 0 bases, V lost 4 bases, and 3 bases had no gene match. CDR3 in amino acids: CASSVGLANTGELFF. The CDR3 DNA follows: TGTGCCAGCAGCGTAGGACTAGCGAACACCGGGGAGCTGTTTTTT.

The chain carries TRBV27 and TRBJ2-2, with 8 bases that match TRBD1. From germline, CDR1 is MNHEY and CDR2 SMNVEV (reference sequence). The V gene end was trimmed by 2 bases and the J gene end by 7 bases; junction bases not matched to a gene: 12. This CDR3 region has 17 residues. CDR3 DNA: TGTGCCAGCAGTTTAGGCCAGGGGGCCCCGTGGATCGGGGAGCTGTTTTTT. This sequence encodes CASSLGQGAPWIGELFF.

The CDR3 loop is CASRLGGGGTEAFF. The CDR3, as DNA: TGTGCCAGCAGACTAGGGGGCGGGGGGACTGAAGCTTTCTTT. The chain recombines TRBV6-5 with TRBJ1-1; 7 positions match TRBD1. Germline lookup yields CDR1 MNHEY and CDR2 SVGAGI. The trim removed 6 bases at V and 5 bases at J, leaving 9 bases unmatched. The CDR3 is 14 amino acids.

The sample holds one count of this clone. The chain has TRBV30 and TRBJ2-3, with D perhaps assigned TRBD1 or TRBD2 (5 bases each). CDR1 GTSNPN and CDR2 SVGIG come from the germline V gene (reference sequence). The CDR3 has 10 amino acids. V lost 5 bases to trimming and J lost 6 bases, with 6 bases between them. The CDR3 nucleotides read TGTGCCTGGGGGGGTGATACGCAGTATTTT. Translated: CAWGGDTQYF. The full variable domain, rest sourced from reference TRBV30 and TRBJ2-3, is SQTIHQWPATLVQPVGSPLSLECTVEGTSNPNLYWYRQAAGRGLQLLFYSVGIGQISSEVPQNLSASRPQDRQFILSSKKLLLSDSGFYLCAWGGDTQYFGPGTRLTVL.

This clone came up once. The V gene is TRBV14, the J gene TRBJ1-2, with 9 bases matching TRBD1. The CDR3 spans 16 residues. Germline trimming cut 4 bases from V and 4 bases from J; bases unmatched to any gene: 10. The germline V gene has CDR1 SGHDN and CDR2 FVKESK. DNA of the CDR3: TGTGCCAGCAGCCGGGTTGGGGGACAGGGCGGCTATGGCTACACCTTC. Protein product: CASSRVGGQGGYGYTF.